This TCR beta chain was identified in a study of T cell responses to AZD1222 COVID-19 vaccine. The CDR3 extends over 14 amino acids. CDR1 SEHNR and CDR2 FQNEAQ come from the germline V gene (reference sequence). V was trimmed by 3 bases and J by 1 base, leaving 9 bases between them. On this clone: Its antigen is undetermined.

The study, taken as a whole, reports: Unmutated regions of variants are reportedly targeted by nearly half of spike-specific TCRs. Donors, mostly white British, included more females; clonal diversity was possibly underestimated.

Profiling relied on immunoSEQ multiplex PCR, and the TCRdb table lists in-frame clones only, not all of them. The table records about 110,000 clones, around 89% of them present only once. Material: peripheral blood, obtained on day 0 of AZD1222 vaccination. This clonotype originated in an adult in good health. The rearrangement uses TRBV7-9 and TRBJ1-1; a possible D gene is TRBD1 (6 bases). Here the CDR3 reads CASSLRGQNTEAFF. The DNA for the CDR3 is TGTGCCAGCAGCTTGAGGGGACAGAACACTGAAGCTTTCTTT.